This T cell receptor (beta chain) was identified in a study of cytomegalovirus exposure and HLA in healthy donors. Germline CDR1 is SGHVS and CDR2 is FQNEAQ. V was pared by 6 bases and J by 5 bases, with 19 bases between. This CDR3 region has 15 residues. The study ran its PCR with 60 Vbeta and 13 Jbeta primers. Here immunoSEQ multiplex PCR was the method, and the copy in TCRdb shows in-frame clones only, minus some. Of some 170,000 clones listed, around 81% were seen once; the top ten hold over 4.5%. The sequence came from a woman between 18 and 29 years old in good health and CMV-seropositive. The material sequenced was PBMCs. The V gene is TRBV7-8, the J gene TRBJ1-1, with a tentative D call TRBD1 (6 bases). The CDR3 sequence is CASSTDSLLRTEAFF. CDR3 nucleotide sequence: TGTGCCAGCAGTACGGACAGCTTGCTTCGTACTGAAGCTTTCTTT.